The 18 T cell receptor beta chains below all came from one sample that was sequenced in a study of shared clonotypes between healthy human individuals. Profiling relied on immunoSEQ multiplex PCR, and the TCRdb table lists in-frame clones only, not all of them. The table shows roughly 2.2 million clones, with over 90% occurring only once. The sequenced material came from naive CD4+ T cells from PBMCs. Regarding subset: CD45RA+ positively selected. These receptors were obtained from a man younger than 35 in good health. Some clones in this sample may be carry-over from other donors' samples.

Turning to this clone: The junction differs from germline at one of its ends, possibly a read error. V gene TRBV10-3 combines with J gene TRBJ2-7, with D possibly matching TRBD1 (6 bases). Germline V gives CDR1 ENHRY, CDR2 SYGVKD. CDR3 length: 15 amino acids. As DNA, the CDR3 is TGTGCCATCAGTGAAAGGTCAGCAGGGGTGACACCCTTCCCCTTC. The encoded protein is CAISERSAGVTPFPF.

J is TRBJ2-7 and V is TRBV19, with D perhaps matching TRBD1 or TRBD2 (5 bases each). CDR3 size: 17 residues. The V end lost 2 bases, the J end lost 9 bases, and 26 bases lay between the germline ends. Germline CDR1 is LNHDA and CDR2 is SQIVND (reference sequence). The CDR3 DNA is TGTGCCAGTAGTATACTTGGGGGAATCCGGGAAGCACAGGCGCAGTACTTC. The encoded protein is CASSILGGIREAQAQYF.

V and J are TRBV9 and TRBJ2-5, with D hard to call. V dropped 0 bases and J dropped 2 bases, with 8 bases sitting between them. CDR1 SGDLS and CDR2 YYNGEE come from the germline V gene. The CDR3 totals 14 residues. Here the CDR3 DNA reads TGTGCCAGCAGCGTAGCTTTGAATCAAGAGACCCAGTACTTC. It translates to CASSVALNQETQYF.

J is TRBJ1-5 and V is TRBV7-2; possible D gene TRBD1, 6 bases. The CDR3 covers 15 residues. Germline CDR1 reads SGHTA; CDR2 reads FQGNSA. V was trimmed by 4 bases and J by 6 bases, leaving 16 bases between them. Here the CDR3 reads CASSSTGNWGQPQHF. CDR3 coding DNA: TGTGCCAGCAGCTCAACAGGGAACTGGGGTCAGCCCCAGCATTTT.

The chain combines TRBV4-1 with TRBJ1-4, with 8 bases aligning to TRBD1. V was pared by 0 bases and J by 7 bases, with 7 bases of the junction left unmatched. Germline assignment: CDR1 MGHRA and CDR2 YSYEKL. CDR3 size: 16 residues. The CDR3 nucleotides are TGCGCCAGCAGCCAAGATCCTGGACAGGGCAGTGAAAAACTGTTTTTT. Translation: CASSQDPGQGSEKLFF.

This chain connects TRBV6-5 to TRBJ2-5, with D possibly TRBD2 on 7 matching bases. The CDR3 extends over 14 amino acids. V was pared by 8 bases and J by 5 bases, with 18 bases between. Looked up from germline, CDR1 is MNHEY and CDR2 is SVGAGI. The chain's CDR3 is CASGAGTFGETQYF. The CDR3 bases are TGTGCCAGCGGAGCGGGGACATTCGGTGAGACCCAGTACTTC.

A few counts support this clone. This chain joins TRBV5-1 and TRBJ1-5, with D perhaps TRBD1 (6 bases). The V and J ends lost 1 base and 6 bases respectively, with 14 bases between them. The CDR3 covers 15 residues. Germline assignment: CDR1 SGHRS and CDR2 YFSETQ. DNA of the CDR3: TGCGCCAGCAGCTTGACTACAGGGTCGGGTCAGCCCCAGCATTTT. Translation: CASSLTTGSGQPQHF.

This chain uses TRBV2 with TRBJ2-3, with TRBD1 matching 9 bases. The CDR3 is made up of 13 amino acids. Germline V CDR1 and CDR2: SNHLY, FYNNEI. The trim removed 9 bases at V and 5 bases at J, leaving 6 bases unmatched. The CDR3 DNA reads TGTGCCAGAGGTAGGGACAGGGAAGATACGCAGTATTTT. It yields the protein CARGRDREDTQYF.

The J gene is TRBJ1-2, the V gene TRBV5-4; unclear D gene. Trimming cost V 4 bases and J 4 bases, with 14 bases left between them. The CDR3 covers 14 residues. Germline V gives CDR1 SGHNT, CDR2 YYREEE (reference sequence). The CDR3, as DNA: TGTGCCAGCAGCCCCCTGACGGCCTCCTATGGCTACACCTTC. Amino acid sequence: CASSPLTASYGYTF.

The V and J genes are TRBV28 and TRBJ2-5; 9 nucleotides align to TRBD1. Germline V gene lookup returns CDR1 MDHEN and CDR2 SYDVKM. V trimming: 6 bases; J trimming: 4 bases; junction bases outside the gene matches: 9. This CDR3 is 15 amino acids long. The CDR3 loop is CASSTVTDRGETQYF. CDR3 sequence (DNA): TGTGCCAGCAGCACAGTCACGGACAGGGGAGAGACCCAGTACTTC.

CDR3 in DNA: TGTGCCAGTAGCTGGGGTCAAGAGACCCAGTACTTC. Translating gives CASSWGQETQYF. The chain links TRBV19 to TRBJ2-5; D ambiguous. V gave up 6 bases and J gave up 2 bases, with 7 bases separating them. This CDR3 spans 12 amino acids. The germline V gene encodes CDR1 LNHDA and CDR2 SQIVND (reference sequence).

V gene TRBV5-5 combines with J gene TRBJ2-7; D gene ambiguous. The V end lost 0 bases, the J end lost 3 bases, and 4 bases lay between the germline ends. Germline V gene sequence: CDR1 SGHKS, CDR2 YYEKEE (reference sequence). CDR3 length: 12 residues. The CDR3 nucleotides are TGTGCCAGCAGCTTGGAGTTCTACGAGCAGTACTTC. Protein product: CASSLEFYEQYF. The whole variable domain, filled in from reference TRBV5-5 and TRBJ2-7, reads DAGVTQSPTHLIKTRGQQVTLRCSPISGHKSVSWYQQVLGQGPQFIFQYYEKEERGRGNFPDRFSARQFPNYSSELNVNALLLGDSALYLCASSLEFYEQYFGPGTRLTVT.

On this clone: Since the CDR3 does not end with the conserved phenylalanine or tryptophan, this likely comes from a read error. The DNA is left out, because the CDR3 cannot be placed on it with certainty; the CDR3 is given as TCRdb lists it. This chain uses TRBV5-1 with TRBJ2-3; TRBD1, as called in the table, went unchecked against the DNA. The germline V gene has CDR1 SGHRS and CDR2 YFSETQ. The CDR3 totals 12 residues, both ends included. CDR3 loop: CARNASNSTSLG.

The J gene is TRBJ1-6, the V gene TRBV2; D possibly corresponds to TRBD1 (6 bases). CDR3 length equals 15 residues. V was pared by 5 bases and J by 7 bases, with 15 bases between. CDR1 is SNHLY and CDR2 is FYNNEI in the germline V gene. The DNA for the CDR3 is TGTGCCAGCAGTACAGGGCAACAAAGAAATTCACCCCTCCACTTT. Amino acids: CASSTGQQRNSPLHF.

CDR3 nucleotide sequence: TGTGCCAGCAGCTTAACAGGGGCGCGTATAGATACGCAGTATTTT. It specifies CASSLTGARIDTQYF. This rearrangement joins TRBV11-2 to TRBJ2-3; 7 nucleotides agree with TRBD1. CDR3 size: 15 residues. CDR1 is SGHAT, CDR2 FQNNGV, per germline. Losses at the gene ends were 2 bases for V and 5 bases for J; bases not matched to a gene: 7.

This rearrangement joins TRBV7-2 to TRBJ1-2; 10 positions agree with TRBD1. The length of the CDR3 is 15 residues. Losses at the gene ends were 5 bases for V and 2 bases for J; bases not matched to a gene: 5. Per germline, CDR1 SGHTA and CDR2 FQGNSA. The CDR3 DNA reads TGTGCCAGCAGCATCCGGGACAGGGGAAACTATGGCTACACCTTC. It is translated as CASSIRDRGNYGYTF.

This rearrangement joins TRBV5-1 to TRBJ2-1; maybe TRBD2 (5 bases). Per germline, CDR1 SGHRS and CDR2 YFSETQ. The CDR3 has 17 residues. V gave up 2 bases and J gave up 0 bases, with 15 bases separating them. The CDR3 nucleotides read TGCGCCAGCAGCTTTTTTGGCCGGGGAAGCTCCTACAATGAGCAGTTCTTC. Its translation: CASSFFGRGSSYNEQFF.

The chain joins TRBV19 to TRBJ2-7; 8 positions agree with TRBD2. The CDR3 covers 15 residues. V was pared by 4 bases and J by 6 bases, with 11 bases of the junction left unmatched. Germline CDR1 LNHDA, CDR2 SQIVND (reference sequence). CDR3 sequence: CASSKAAGGALEQYF. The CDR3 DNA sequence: TGTGCCAGTAGTAAGGCGGCGGGAGGAGCACTCGAGCAGTACTTC. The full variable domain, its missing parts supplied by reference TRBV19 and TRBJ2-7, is DGGITQSPKYLFRKEGQNVTLSCEQNLNHDAMYWYRQDPGQGLRLIYYSQIVNDFQKGDIAEGYSVSREKKESFPLTVTSAQKNPTAFYLCASSKAAGGALEQYFGPGTRLTVT.